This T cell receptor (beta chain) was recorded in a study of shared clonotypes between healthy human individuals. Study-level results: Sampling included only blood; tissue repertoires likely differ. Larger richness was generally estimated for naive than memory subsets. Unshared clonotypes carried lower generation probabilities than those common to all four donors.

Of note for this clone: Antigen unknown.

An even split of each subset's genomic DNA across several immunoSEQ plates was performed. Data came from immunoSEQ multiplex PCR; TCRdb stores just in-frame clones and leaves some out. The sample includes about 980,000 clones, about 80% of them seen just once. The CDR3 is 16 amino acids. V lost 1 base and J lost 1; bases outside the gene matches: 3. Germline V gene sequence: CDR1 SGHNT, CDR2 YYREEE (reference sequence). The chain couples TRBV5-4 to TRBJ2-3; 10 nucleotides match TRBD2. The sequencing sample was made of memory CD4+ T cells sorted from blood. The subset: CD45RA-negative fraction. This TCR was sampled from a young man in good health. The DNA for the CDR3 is TGTGCCAGCAGCTTGAAGCTAGCGGGAGGCACAGATACGCAGTATTTT. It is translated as CASSLKLAGGTDTQYF.